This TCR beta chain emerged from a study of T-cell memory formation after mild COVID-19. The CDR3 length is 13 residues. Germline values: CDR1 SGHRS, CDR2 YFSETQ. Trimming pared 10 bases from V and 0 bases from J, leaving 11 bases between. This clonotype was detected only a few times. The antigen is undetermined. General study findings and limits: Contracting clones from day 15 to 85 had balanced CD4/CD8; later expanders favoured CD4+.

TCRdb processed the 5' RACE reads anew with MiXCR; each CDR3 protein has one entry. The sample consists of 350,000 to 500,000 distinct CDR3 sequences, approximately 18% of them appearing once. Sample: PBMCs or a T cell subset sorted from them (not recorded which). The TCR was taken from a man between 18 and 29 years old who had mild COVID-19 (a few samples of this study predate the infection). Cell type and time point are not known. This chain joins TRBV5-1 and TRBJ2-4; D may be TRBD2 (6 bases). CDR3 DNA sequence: TGCGCCCATTGGGACTCAGCCAAAAACATTCAGTACTTC. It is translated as CAHWDSAKNIQYF.